This T cell receptor beta chain was sequenced during a study of graft-versus-host responses after intestinal transplantation. About the study: Transplant recipients had multivisceral, liver-intestinal, or isolated intestinal grafts.

Assay used: immunoSEQ multiplex PCR; TCRdb lists only in-frame clones, some missing. The repertoire holds approximately 90,000 clones, under 95% seen once, with more than 1.5% in the top ten. On this clone itself: The antigen is undetermined.

Germline CDR1 SGHNT, CDR2 YENEEA. V was pared by 4 bases and J by 0 bases, with 6 bases between. The CDR3 is 13 amino acids. General study findings and limits: Recipient-marrow GvH clones were detected, some having first appeared in ileum or blood.

This sequence originates from a human donor who received an intestinal transplant. Sequencing was performed on unstimulated CD8+ T cells sorted from spleen or lymph node cells, taken before intestinal transplant. V gene TRBV11-3 combines with J gene TRBJ1-1, with D unresolved. CDR3 in amino acids: CASSSTVNTEAFF. Written as DNA, the CDR3 is TGTGCCAGCAGCTCAACAGTGAACACTGAAGCTTTCTTT.